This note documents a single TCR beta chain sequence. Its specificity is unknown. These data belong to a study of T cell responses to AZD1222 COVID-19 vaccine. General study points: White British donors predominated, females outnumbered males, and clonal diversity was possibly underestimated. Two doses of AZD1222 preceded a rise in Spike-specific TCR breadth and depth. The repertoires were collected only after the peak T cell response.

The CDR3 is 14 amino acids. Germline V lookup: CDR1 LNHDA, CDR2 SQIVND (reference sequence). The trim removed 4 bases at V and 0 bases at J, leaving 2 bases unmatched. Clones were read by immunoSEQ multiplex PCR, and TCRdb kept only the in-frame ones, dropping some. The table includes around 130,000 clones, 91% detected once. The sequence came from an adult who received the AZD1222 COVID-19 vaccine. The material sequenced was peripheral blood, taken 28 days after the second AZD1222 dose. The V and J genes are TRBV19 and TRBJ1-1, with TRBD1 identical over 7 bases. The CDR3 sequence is CASSRQGLNTEAFF. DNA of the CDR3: TGTGCCAGTAGTAGACAGGGCCTGAACACTGAAGCTTTCTTT.